This T cell receptor (beta chain) was recorded in a study of a mutant IDH1 vaccine in newly diagnosed glioma. Across the whole study: Patients got their first vaccination 4-6 weeks after radiotherapy alone, or with temozolomide cycles. Most had both radiotherapy and temozolomide beforehand; others had only one.

On this clone itself: Antigen specificity is unknown.

As to time point: week 47, end of study. The investigators gave 300 ug of mutant IDH1 20-mer peptide in each vaccine dose, together with topical imiquimod. The astrocytomas were IDH1-mutant, ATRX-negative, and WHO grade 3 or 4. Profiled with immunoSEQ multiplex PCR; TCRdb holds only in-frame clones, not every one. The table shows approximately 100,000 clones, with roughly 91% occurring only once. Germline trimming cut 7 bases from V and 3 bases from J; bases unmatched to any gene: 11. Per the germline V gene, CDR1 is SGHRS and CDR2 is YFSETQ. The CDR3 is made up of 15 amino acids. The rearrangement joins TRBV5-1 to TRBJ2-7, with 9 bases aligning to TRBD2. The sequence came from a woman between 45 and 65 years old with glioma. The sample was PBMCs, taken from a glioma patient whose treatment included an IDH1 peptide vaccine. The CDR3 protein is CASRYLAGGFYEQYF. The CDR3 DNA is TGCGCCAGCCGATATTTGGCGGGAGGGTTCTACGAGCAGTACTTC.